The T cell receptor beta chain described here comes from a study of CD8 T cells in ankylosing spondylitis (TCRdb year 2017). A note on the overall study: To find TCR variants linked to disease, the study profiled T cell receptor beta repertoires in ankylosing spondylitis patients and healthy donors. Peripheral blood samples were taken, and synovial fluid was additionally collected from ankylosing spondylitis patients. The full study cohort was made up of over 20 ankylosing spondylitis patients and roughly 100 healthy donors.

What the authors observed across the whole study: Blood from ankylosing spondylitis patients appeared to be characterized by a TCR beta motif made up of eight highly homologous amino acid variants. A CD8+ phenotype was shown by the disease-linked clones, which were found at relatively low frequencies in peripheral blood. Some TCR beta motif variants had previously been reported in synovial fluid and blood of reactive arthritis patients, which suggested common disease-initiation mechanisms. The disease-linked clones were reported as significantly enriched in matched synovial fluid samples from ankylosing spondylitis patients.

Reads for this sample came from an Illumina HiSeq 2500. Quantitative 5'-RACE with molecular barcodes was used to prepare TCR beta libraries. As for the authors' bioinformatics: To identify disease-linked TCR variants, a new computational method was used, one built on a probabilistic model of VDJ rearrangement. TCRdb reran the public reads through fastp at Q25 and MiXCR, keeping productive beta chains. Every CDR3 protein is listed once, alongside the most common genes and DNA of its rows. The authors' filters were not applied to this entry. Here the sample has approximately 260,000 distinct CDR3 sequences; about 9.1% occur a single time. The leading ten clones occupy approximately 7% of the sample. The CDR3 sequence holds 13 residues, the cysteine and phenylalanine included. Of the read, only the CDR3 DNA is kept; its 39 bases are in frame from base 1. The germline V gene gives CDR1 as SGHDT and CDR2 as YYEEEE. Trimming takes 4 bases from V and 5 bases from J, and the germline ends sit 10 bases apart.

This clonotype was seen many times. The antigen this receptor binds is unknown. Nothing much larger sits one base from this clone, and base qualities are not available. Sequencing was carried out using blood, either unsorted or a sorted T cell fraction (not recorded which). This TCR came from a male donor with ankylosing spondylitis or in good health (not recorded which). This chain joins TRBV5-6 to TRBJ2-1, with no confident D gene call. CDR3 reads: CASSRDFNNEQFF. The DNA sequence is TGTGCCAGCAGCCGTGACTTCAACAATGAGCAGTTCTTC.